A selection of T cell receptor beta chains follows, all from one sample in a study of CD8 T cells in Susac syndrome. TCRdb fed the immunoSEQ multiplex PCR reads into MiXCR, producing one record per CDR3 protein. The table includes approximately 200,000 distinct CDR3 sequences, roughly 94% detected once. Sequenced input: CD4+ T cells from PBMCs. The source is a human donor with multiple sclerosis. Both conserved end residues are part of each CDR3. The order of the fields is D gene, clone size, J gene, V gene, CDR3 protein, CDR3 DNA. The D gene is left open where the match is weak. For some rows the clone size is stated as once, few or many, or as a class when expanded; others skip it.

- - TRBJ2-6 TRBV9 CASSVIPNSGANVLTF TGTGCCAGCAGCGTAATCCCCAACTCTGGGGCCAACGTCCTGACTTTC
TRBD2 - TRBJ2-1 TRBV5-1 CASSLTPSGGSSNEQFF TGCGCCAGCAGCTTGACGCCTAGCGGGGGGTCTTCCAATGAGCAGTTCTTC
- once TRBJ2-3 TRBV29-1 CSVWGPLGGADTQYF TGCAGCGTTTGGGGGCCCCTGGGAGGGGCAGATACGCAGTATTTT
TRBD2 - TRBJ2-1 TRBV10-3 CAISEFKRGGYNEQFF TGTGCCATCAGTGAATTTAAGCGGGGGGGCTACAATGAGCAGTTCTTC
- - TRBJ2-2 TRBV12-3/TRBV12-4 CASSAWTSNTGELFF TGTGCCAGCAGTGCCTGGACTTCGAACACCGGGGAGCTGTTTTTT
TRBD2 - TRBJ2-5 TRBV15 CATSRGQRGGVETQYF TGTGCCACCAGCAGAGGTCAGCGGGGGGGCGTGGAGACCCAGTACTTC
TRBD1 - TRBJ2-7 TRBV7-9 CASSLEETGSSYEQYF TGTGCCAGCAGTCTGGAGGAGACAGGGAGCTCCTACGAGCAGTACTTC
- - TRBJ2-5 TRBV2 CASRTLSGLETQYF TGTGCCAGCAGGACCCTATCGGGCCTTGAGACCCAGTACTTC
- - TRBJ2-6 TRBV3-1 CASSQAGFSGANVLTF TGTGCCAGCAGCCAAGCTGGGTTCTCTGGGGCCAACGTCCTGACTTTC
TRBD1 once TRBJ1-5 TRBV15 CATADWTGGIQPQHF TGTGCCACCGCAGACTGGACAGGGGGGATCCAGCCCCAGCATTTT
TRBD1 - TRBJ1-2 TRBV30 CAWSWTGRSGYTF TGTGCCTGGAGTTGGACAGGGAGGAGCGGCTACACCTTC
- - TRBJ1-1 TRBV20-1 CSAFDPGHSNTEAFF TGCAGTGCCTTCGATCCGGGACACTCGAACACTGAAGCTTTCTTT
- - TRBJ2-5 TRBV29-1 CSVALRSRETQYF TGCAGCGTTGCCCTTAGGAGTCGGGAGACCCAGTACTTC
TRBD2 - TRBJ2-3 TRBV9 CASSVGSGGTDTQYF TGTGCCAGCAGCGTAGGTAGCGGGGGTACAGATACGCAGTATTTT
TRBD2 - TRBJ2-5 TRBV11-2 CASSLNSGGGETQYF TGTGCCAGCAGCCTAAATAGCGGGGGTGGCGAGACCCAGTACTTC
- - TRBJ1-2 TRBV7-9 CASTRGPGDYGYTF TGTGCCAGCACCAGGGGACCTGGAGACTATGGCTACACCTTC
- once TRBJ1-1 TRBV30 CAWSVPGWGPNTEAFF TGTGCCTGGAGTGTACCGGGTTGGGGGCCGAACACTGAAGCTTTCTTT
- - TRBJ2-2 TRBV11-1 CASSPSTGELFF TGTGCCAGCAGCCCGAGTACCGGGGAGCTGTTTTTT
- - TRBJ2-1 TRBV27 CASSFRVLYNEQFF TGTGCCAGCAGTTTCCGGGTTTTGTACAATGAGCAGTTCTTC
- - TRBJ1-1 TRBV4-2 CTSSQPANTEAFF TGTACCAGCAGCCAGCCGGCGAACACTGAAGCTTTCTTT
TRBD2 - TRBJ2-3 TRBV11-2 CASSSGTRVETQYF TGTGCCAGCAGCTCCGGGACTAGAGTCGAAACGCAGTATTTT
- - TRBJ2-5 TRBV20-1 CSATTGGRLETQYF TGCAGTGCTACCACGGGTGGCAGGTTGGAGACCCAGTACTTC
- once TRBJ2-3 TRBV12-3/TRBV12-4 CASSLWRAASTDTQYF TGTGCCAGCAGTTTGTGGCGGGCGGCTAGCACAGATACGCAGTATTTT
- - TRBJ2-7 TRBV25-1 CASSLVVLGEQYF TGTGCCAGCAGTTTGGTCGTACTCGGCGAGCAGTACTTC
- - TRBJ2-5 TRBV29-1 CSVTRVRETQYF TGCAGCGTTACAAGGGTTCGGGAGACCCAGTACTTC
- - TRBJ2-7 TRBV10-2 CASRVGVSYEQYF TGCGCCAGCCGGGTGGGGGTCTCCTACGAGCAGTACTTC
- - TRBJ2-5 TRBV6-6 CAILRTFQETQYF TGTGCCATTCTGAGAACTTTCCAAGAGACCCAGTACTTC
- - TRBJ2-1 TRBV9 CASSAPSGHSEQFF TGTGCCAGCAGCGCCCCTTCAGGGCATAGTGAGCAGTTCTTC
- - TRBJ2-5 TRBV29-1 CSSQVTGIPEETQYF TGCAGCTCCCAGGTCACCGGGATTCCCGAAGAGACCCAGTACTTC
- - TRBJ1-5 TRBV6-5 CASSYSSARNQPQHF TGTGCCAGCAGTTACTCGAGCGCGCGCAATCAGCCCCAGCATTTT
TRBD1 - TRBJ2-1 TRBV30 CASRRQGDNEQFF TGTGCCTCCCGGAGGCAGGGGGACAATGAGCAGTTCTTC
- - TRBJ2-6 TRBV4-2 CASSQQGIRSGANVLTF TGTGCCAGCAGCCAGCAGGGTATTCGCTCTGGGGCCAACGTCCTGACTTTC
TRBD1 - TRBJ1-1 TRBV10-3 CAISGGQGRTEAFF TGTGCCATCAGTGGGGGACAGGGGCGCACTGAAGCTTTCTTT
- - TRBJ1-2 TRBV30 CAWSVGQSGYTF TGTGCCTGGAGTGTAGGGCAAAGTGGCTACACCTTC
- - TRBJ2-5 TRBV11-1 CASSQRGSRETQYF TGTGCCAGCAGCCAACGGGGGTCGAGAGAGACCCAGTACTTC
TRBD1 - TRBJ2-1 TRBV20-1 CSAPGQGMYEQFF TGCAGTGCTCCAGGACAGGGGATGTATGAGCAGTTCTTC
- - TRBJ2-7 TRBV5-1 CASSLDLEQYF TGCGCCAGCAGCTTGGACCTGGAGCAGTACTTC
TRBD2 - TRBJ2-1 TRBV18 CASSPSGGPTTYNEQFF TGTGCCAGCTCACCTAGCGGGGGGCCTACCACCTACAATGAGCAGTTCTTC
TRBD1 - TRBJ1-5 TRBV2 CASSTGGDDSNQPQHF TGTGCCAGCAGTACAGGGGGCGACGATAGCAATCAGCCCCAGCATTTT
- - TRBJ1-5 TRBV30 CAWSPGNQPQHF TGTGCCTGGAGTCCCGGCAATCAGCCCCAGCATTTT
- - TRBJ2-1 TRBV7-2 CASSPGVSGRPYNEQFF TGTGCCAGCAGCCCCGGGGTTAGCGGACGCCCCTACAATGAGCAGTTCTTC
- - TRBJ1-3 TRBV3-1 CASSQDLSGNTIYF TGTGCCAGCAGCCAAGACCTCTCTGGAAACACCATATATTTT
TRBD1 - TRBJ1-4 TRBV3-1 CASSHRTGNNEKLFF TGTGCCAGCAGCCATAGGACAGGGAATAATGAAAAACTGTTTTTT
- once TRBJ2-3 TRBV15 CATSRETMGADTQYF TGTGCCACCAGCAGAGAAACGATGGGGGCAGATACGCAGTATTTT
- - TRBJ1-1 TRBV15 CATSIRAGTEAFF TGTGCCACCAGCATACGGGCAGGGACTGAAGCTTTCTTT
TRBD1 - TRBJ2-3 TRBV29-1 CSVTGRDLISTDTQYF TGCAGCGTGACAGGGCGCGATCTAATTAGCACAGATACGCAGTATTTT
- - TRBJ1-2 TRBV27 CASSLTGVGYTF TGTGCCAGCAGTTTAACGGGGGTAGGCTACACCTTC